This entry is about one TCR beta chain. Antigen specificity is unknown. The data were obtained in a study of identical twins. MiXCR was run by TCRdb on the 5' RACE reads, yielding one entry per CDR3 protein. Here the sample spans around 370,000 distinct CDR3 sequences, around 9.7% being singletons. Trimming left V 4 bases short and J 3 bases short, with 19 bases between. Looked up from germline, CDR1 is SEHNR and CDR2 is FQNEAQ (reference sequence). CDR3 size: 16 residues. Study-level findings and limits: Conclusions came from cross-sectional statistical analysis, not from following the same donors. Out-of-frame beta chain sequences displayed weaker excess sharing between twins.

This receptor was obtained from a woman aged 50 to 60 in good health. This chain connects TRBV7-9 to TRBJ2-7; D not certain. Input material: naive T cells sorted from blood. The CDR3, as DNA: TGTGCCAGCAGCTCCCCCAATCCCCCGTCCGGCTACGAGCAGTACGTC. This sequence encodes CASSSPNPPSGYEQYV.